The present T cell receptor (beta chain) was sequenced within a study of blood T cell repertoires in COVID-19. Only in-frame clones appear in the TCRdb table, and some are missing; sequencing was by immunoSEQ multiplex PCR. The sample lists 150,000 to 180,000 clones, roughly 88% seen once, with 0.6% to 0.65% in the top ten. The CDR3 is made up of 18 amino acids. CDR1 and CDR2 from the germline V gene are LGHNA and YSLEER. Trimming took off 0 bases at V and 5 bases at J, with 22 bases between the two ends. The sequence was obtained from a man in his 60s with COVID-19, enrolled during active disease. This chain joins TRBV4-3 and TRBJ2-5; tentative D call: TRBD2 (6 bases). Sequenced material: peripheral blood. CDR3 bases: TGCGCCAGCAGCCAAGAAGGTCCCAGGCCCGGAGGGTATGAGACCCAGTACTTC. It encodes CASSQEGPRPGGYETQYF.